Detailed here is one T cell receptor (beta chain). This record belongs to a study of T cell changes during pregnancy in multiple sclerosis. Germline CDR1 and CDR2: MNHNS and SASEGT. V dropped 4 bases and J dropped 9; count of bases not matched to a gene: 4. CDR3 length: 13 amino acids. The assay was immunoSEQ multiplex PCR, and TCRdb's table has in-frame clones only and misses some. The sample has 45,000 or so clones, 80% to 90% seen once. The sequencing here drew on CD4+ T cells from peripheral blood mononuclear cells, taken after pregnancy. The receptor was derived from a female donor with multiple sclerosis, enrolled in a pregnancy study. The chain carries TRBV6-1 and TRBJ2-1; 9 bases are a match to TRBD1. DNA for the CDR3: TGTGCCAGCAGTGGTACAGGGGGCGGTGAGCAGTTCTTC. Translation: CASSGTGGGEQFF.